What follows describes a single T cell receptor beta chain. Its antigen is undetermined. This sample is part of a study of response to subunit inactivated influenza vaccine. Germline assignment: CDR1 MNHEY and CDR2 SVGAGI. The CDR3 extends over 14 amino acids. Trimming stripped 0 bases from V and 9 bases from J, with 14 bases between. TCRdb itself ran the RT-PCR reads through MiXCR, one entry per CDR3 protein. Among a few hundred thousand distinct CDR3 sequences, 9.5% to 12% were seen once, and the ten largest hold 10% to 15%. General study results and limits: T cells newly recruited by each seasonal influenza vaccination are few, the authors suggested.

Sequencing was performed on PBMCs from blood, taken more than 35 days after vaccination. The rearrangement joins TRBV6-5 to TRBJ1-1; tentative D call: TRBD1 (5 bases). The origin of this receptor is a man in his fifties who received an inactivated influenza vaccine. The DNA for the CDR3 is TGTGCCAGCAGTTACTCGGGGCAAGGGCAGAAAGCTTTCTTT. Its protein product is CASSYSGQGQKAFF.